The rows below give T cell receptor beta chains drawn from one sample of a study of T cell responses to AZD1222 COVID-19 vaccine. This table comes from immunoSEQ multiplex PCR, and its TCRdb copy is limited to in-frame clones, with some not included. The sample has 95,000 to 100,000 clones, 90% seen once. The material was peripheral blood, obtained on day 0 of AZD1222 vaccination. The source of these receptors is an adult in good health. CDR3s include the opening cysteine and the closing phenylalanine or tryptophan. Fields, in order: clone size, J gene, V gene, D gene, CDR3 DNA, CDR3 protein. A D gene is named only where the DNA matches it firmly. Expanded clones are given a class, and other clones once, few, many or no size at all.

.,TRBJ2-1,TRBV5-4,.,TGTGCCAGCAGCTCGGAAAGCTCCTACAATGAGCAGTTCTTC,CASSSESSYNEQFF
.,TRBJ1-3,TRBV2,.,TGTGCCAGCAGGGCCCCGGGTACTGGAAACACCATATATTTT,CASRAPGTGNTIYF
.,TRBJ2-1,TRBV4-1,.,TGCGCCAGCAGGTTAGGGGGTTATGATGAGCAGTTCTTC,CASRLGGYDEQFF
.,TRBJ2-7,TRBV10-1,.,TGCGCCAGCAGTGAGTCTGGGGGACCGAAGTACTTC,CASSESGGPKYF
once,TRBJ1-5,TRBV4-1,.,TGCGCCAGCAGCCAGACCATCCCCTCCGCTAGTAGCAATCAGCCCCAGCATTTT,CASSQTIPSASSNQPQHF
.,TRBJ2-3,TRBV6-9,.,TGTGCCAGCAGAGACCGGGCACTAAGGGATACGCAGTATTTT,CASRDRALRDTQYF
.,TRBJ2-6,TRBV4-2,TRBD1,TGTGCCAGCAGCCCCCCCGGGACAGGGGAGTTACTAGGTGGGGCCAACGTCCTGACTTTC,CASSPPGTGELLGGANVLTF
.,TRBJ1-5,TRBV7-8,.,TGTGCCAGCAGCCCGCACGGGGCGGGGAACCAGCCCCAGCATTTT,CASSPHGAGNQPQHF
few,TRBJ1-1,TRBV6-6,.,TGTGCCAGCACCATGGGGACGGACATGAACACTGAAGCTTTCTTT,CASTMGTDMNTEAFF
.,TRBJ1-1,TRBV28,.,TGTGCCAGCAGTTTAGAAGTCTTGAACACTGAAGCTTTCTTT,CASSLEVLNTEAFF
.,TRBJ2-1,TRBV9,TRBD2,TGTGCCAGCAGCGTAGGCGGACTAGCGGGGTACAATGAGCAGTTCTTC,CASSVGGLAGYNEQFF
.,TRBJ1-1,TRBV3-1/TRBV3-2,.,TGTGCCAGCAGCCATTTCCAGGAGAACACTGAAGCTTTCTTT,CASSHFQENTEAFF
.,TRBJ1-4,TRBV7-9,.,TGTGCCAGCAGCTTAGAGGCTAACGATAATGAAAAACTGTTTTTT,CASSLEANDNEKLFF
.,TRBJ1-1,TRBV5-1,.,TGCGCCAGCAGTCCAGGAGGACGGTGGGGGACTGAAGCTTTCTTT,CASSPGGRWGTEAFF
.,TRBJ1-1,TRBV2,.,TGTGCCAGCAGTGAAAGTGTAGGCAGGGTAATAACTGAAGCTTTCTTT,CASSESVGRVITEAFF
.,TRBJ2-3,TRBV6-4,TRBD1,TGTGCCAGCAGTACCGGGACAGGGGGCGCAGATACGCAGTATTTT,CASSTGTGGADTQYF
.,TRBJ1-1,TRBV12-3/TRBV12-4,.,TGTGCCAGCAGTCCTGGGGCAGTCACTGAAGCTTTCTTT,CASSPGAVTEAFF
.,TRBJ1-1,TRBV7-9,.,TGTGCCAGCAGCTTTAGGGGTAACCCTGAAGCTTTCTTT,CASSFRGNPEAFF